This T cell receptor beta chain was recorded in a study of T cell repertoires in cytomegalovirus infection. This clonotype came up a few times. Its antigen is still unknown. MiXCR, run by TCRdb on the reads, gives a single entry per CDR3 protein. The sample includes roughly 990,000 distinct CDR3 sequences, roughly 30% of them seen just once. The sequence derives from a human donor in good health (CMV status not recorded). Some clones in this sample may be carry-over from other donors' samples. Sequencing was performed on cultured CD8+ T cells from PBMCs, taken from culture after CMV antigen stimulation.

The CDR3 DNA reads TGTGCCAGCAGCGGCGGACTAGCGGGGGGCCACAACCAGTACTTC. Translation: CASSGGLAGGHNQYF. The chain carries TRBV9 and TRBJ2-5; TRBD2 matches at 14 bases. J was trimmed by 10 bases and V by 3 bases; bases with no gene match: 8. This CDR3 has 15 residues. CDR1 is SGDLS and CDR2 is YYNGEE in the germline V gene.